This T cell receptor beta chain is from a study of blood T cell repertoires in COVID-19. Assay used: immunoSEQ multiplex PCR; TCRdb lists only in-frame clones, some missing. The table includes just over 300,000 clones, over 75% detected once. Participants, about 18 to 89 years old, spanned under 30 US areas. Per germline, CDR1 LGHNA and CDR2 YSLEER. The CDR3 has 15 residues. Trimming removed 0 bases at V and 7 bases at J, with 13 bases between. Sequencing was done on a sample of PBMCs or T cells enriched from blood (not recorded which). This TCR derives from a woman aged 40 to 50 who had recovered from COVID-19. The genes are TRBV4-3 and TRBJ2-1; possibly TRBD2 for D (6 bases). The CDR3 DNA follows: TGCGCCAGCAGCCAAGATACGGGGGAAGGGAATGAGCAGTTCTTC. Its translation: CASSQDTGEGNEQFF.